This T cell receptor beta chain was sequenced in a study of blood T cell repertoires in COVID-19. In germline, CDR1 is SGHKS, CDR2 YYEKEE (reference sequence). This CDR3 has 11 amino acids. V lost 5 bases, J lost 3 bases, and 4 bases lay in between. This clone appeared once. Method: immunoSEQ multiplex PCR; TCRdb's copy keeps in-frame clones and lacks some. The table records roughly 200,000 clones, around 83% of them present only once. The sequence derives from a woman aged 40 to 50 in a cohort exposed to, infected with or recovered from COVID-19 (not recorded which). The chain is built from TRBV5-5 and TRBJ2-3; D unclear. Sequenced input: PBMCs or T cells enriched from blood (not recorded which). CDR3: CASRSTDTQYF. The CDR3 DNA sequence: TGTGCCAGCAGATCGACAGATACGCAGTATTTT.